The 13 T cell receptor beta chains given below trace back to one sample, sequenced in a study of Graves' ophthalmopathy and Graves' hyperthyroidism. Amplification targeted the TCR beta CDR3 regions, with RNA transcripts as the source material. First-round RT-PCR employed HTBI primers, with a second-round multiplex PCR after it. TCRdb redid the calling of the multiplex PCR reads with MiXCR, one entry per CDR3 protein. Counted here are more than 1,000,000 distinct CDR3 sequences, 35% to 45% occurring once; the ten biggest clones make up 11%. Source material: peripheral blood or thyroid tissue (not recorded which). These receptors came from an adult man with Graves' hyperthyroidism.

Comments on this clonotype: A much larger clone is a single base away; this may be a read error. The chain is built from TRBV7-9 and TRBJ1-3; unclear D gene. Germline V lookup: CDR1 SEHNR, CDR2 FQNEAQ (reference sequence). CDR3 length: 16 amino acids. CDR3 region: CANSLAVASSGNTIYF. The DNA for the CDR3 is TGTGCCAACAGCTTGGCGGTTGCCAGCTCTGGAAACACCATATATTTT.

V gene TRBV7-9 combines with J gene TRBJ1-4, with 9 bases aligning to TRBD1. Trimming removed 6 bases from V and 5 bases from J; junction bases left unmatched: 7. Germline V gene lookup returns CDR1 SEHNR and CDR2 FQNEAQ (reference sequence). The CDR3 is made up of 15 amino acids. The CDR3 DNA reads as TGTGCCAGCAGTGTAGGGACAGGGACAAATGAAAAACTGTTTTTT. Protein product: CASSVGTGTNEKLFF. Full variable domain (missing parts from reference TRBV7-9 and TRBJ1-4): DTGVSQNPRHKITKRGQNVTFRCDPISEHNRLYWYRQTLGQGPEFLTYFQNEAQLEKSRLLSDRFSAERPKGSFSTLEIQRTEQGDSAMYLCASSVGTGTNEKLFFGSGTQLSVL.

This rearrangement joins TRBV10-3 to TRBJ2-7; D gene ambiguous. The CDR3 covers 13 residues. V lost 10 bases to trimming and J lost 5 bases, with 18 bases between them. From germline, CDR1 is ENHRY and CDR2 SYGVKD. In DNA form, the CDR3 reads TGTGCCACGCCGGGTCTTGGAAGTCACGAGCAGTACTTC. As protein: CATPGLGSHEQYF.

This clonotype was recorded many times. This chain joins TRBV11-3 and TRBJ1-3, with D possibly matching TRBD1 (6 bases). This CDR3 is 14 amino acids long. V lost 5 bases to trimming and J lost 4 bases, with 12 bases between them. CDR1 is SGHNT, CDR2 YENEEA, per germline. The CDR3 here is CASSQNGQGNTIYF. The CDR3 DNA follows: TGTGCCAGCAGCCAGAACGGACAGGGAAACACCATATATTTT.

The V gene is TRBV9, the J gene TRBJ2-7; TRBD1 agrees at 7 bases. Germline CDR1 is SGDLS and CDR2 is YYNGEE. CDR3 size: 15 residues. The trim removed 0 bases at V and 5 bases at J, leaving 8 bases unmatched. CDR3 bases: TGTGCCAGCAGCGTAGGGACCGGGACAGAGAACGAGCAGTACTTC. Translated, it gives CASSVGTGTENEQYF.

The chain couples TRBV6-2 or TRBV6-3 to TRBJ2-7; 14 bases line up with TRBD2. In germline, CDR1 is MNHEY, CDR2 SVGEGT. Losses at the gene ends were 6 bases for V and 3 bases for J; bases not matched to a gene: 7. This CDR3 contains 16 residues. The CDR3 coding sequence is TGTGCCAGCAGCACCGGACTAGCGGGAGGTATCTACGAGCAGTACTTC. This encodes CASSTGLAGGIYEQYF.

This clonotype has a count of ten or more. This rearrangement joins TRBV29-1 to TRBJ2-2, with D hard to call. The V gene's germline CDR1 is SQVTM and CDR2 ANQGSEA. The CDR3 contains 15 residues. The germline V and J ends were trimmed by 1 base and 2 bases, with 11 bases remaining between them. The CDR3 region is CSVEVDGSNTGELFF. Written as DNA, the CDR3 is TGCAGCGTTGAAGTCGATGGCAGCAACACCGGGGAGCTGTTTTTT.

This chain links TRBV29-1 with TRBJ2-7; 10 nucleotides agree with TRBD1. The CDR3 covers 12 residues. Germline lookup yields CDR1 SQVTM and CDR2 ANQGSEA. V dropped 8 bases and J dropped 4; count of bases not matched to a gene: 5. CDR3 nucleotide sequence: TGCAGCTCGACAGGGGGCGCATACGAGCAGTACTTC. Translating gives CSSTGGAYEQYF.

This clonotype came up many times. The chain carries TRBV5-1 and TRBJ2-2; 10 positions agree with TRBD2. The germline gives CDR1 SGHRS, CDR2 YFSETQ. The CDR3 is 17 amino acids. V shed 0 bases, J shed 6 bases, and the junction held 8 bases outside the gene matches. The CDR3 spells CASSLGPASGSAGELFF. The CDR3 coding sequence is TGCGCCAGCAGCTTGGGACCCGCTAGCGGGAGCGCCGGGGAGCTGTTTTTT.

The V and J genes are TRBV25-1 and TRBJ1-1; TRBD1 agrees at 7 bases. This CDR3 has 13 amino acids. Germline CDR1 and CDR2: MGHDK and SYGVNS. J was trimmed by 4 bases and V by 7 bases; bases with no gene match: 6. The CDR3 is CASTTGWSTEAFF. CDR3 sequence (DNA): TGTGCCAGCACGACAGGGTGGAGCACTGAAGCTTTCTTT. The complete variable domain, with remaining parts taken from reference TRBV25-1 and TRBJ1-1, reads EADIYQTPRYLVIGTGKKITLECSQTMGHDKMYWYQQDPGMELHLIHYSYGVNSTEKGDLSSESTVSRIRTEHFPLTLESARPSHTSQYLCASTTGWSTEAFFGQGTRLTVV.

This clonotype was found once. V is TRBV7-9 and J is TRBJ1-2; D remains ambiguous. Germline lookup yields CDR1 SEHNR and CDR2 FQNEAQ (reference sequence). The V end lost 1 base, the J end lost 8 bases, and 5 bases lay between the germline ends. The CDR3 length is 11 residues. In DNA form, the CDR3 reads TGTGCCAGCAGCTTAGACCTGGGCTACACCTTC. Its protein product is CASSLDLGYTF.

V is TRBV4-3 and J is TRBJ1-1; 9 positions match TRBD1. V was clipped by 3 bases and J by 1 base; unmatched bases: 3. The CDR3 consists of 15 residues. CDR1 LGHNA and CDR2 YSLEER come from the germline V gene. CDR3 residues: CASSQGTGTNTEAFF. The CDR3 bases are TGCGCCAGCAGCCAGGGGACAGGGACGAACACTGAAGCTTTCTTT.

This clonotype was counted a few times. The junction departs from the called germline gene at one end, perhaps through a read error. The rearrangement joins TRBV18 to TRBJ1-1, with a weak D call TRBD1 (6 bases). Germline values: CDR1 KGHSH, CDR2 LQKENI. This CDR3 region has 11 residues. The CDR3 protein is CASSPGGPSYF. CDR3 bases: TGTGCCAGCTCACCCGGGGGGCCCTCCTATTTT.